This is a list of T cell receptor beta chains from one sample in a study of chronic HIV infection and antiretroviral therapy. Each CDR3 protein is one row after TCRdb ran MiXCR on the 5' RACE reads. The data show some 38,000 distinct CDR3 sequences, with 7.5% to 9% seen just once and 2.9% held by the top ten. The sample was peripheral blood. All receptors come from an adult who had HIV and had not received antiretroviral therapy, or was an uninfected healthy control (not recorded which). The CDR3 runs from the conserved cysteine through the conserved F or W.

TRBV10-3	TRBJ1-1	CAISHTGTSTEAFF
TRBV14	TRBJ1-1	CASSQRDRSEAFF
TRBV2	TRBJ2-7	CASIESRGIYEQYF
TRBV10-2	TRBJ1-5	CASRESRGYQPQHF
TRBV6-5	TRBJ2-1	CASSYVQGARNEQFF
TRBV9	TRBJ1-2	CASSIRKDSNYGYTF
TRBV9	TRBJ1-2	CASSGAYGYTF
TRBV4-1	TRBJ1-4	CASSQDLTNEKLFF
TRBV4-2	TRBJ2-5	CASRQTGAGETQYF
TRBV29-1	TRBJ2-3	CSAQGRMPRDDTQYF
TRBV7-9	TRBJ2-1	CASSHKGISLYNEQFF
TRBV2	TRBJ2-2	CASGVGELFF
TRBV4-3	TRBJ2-1	CASSQVSDSYNEQFF
TRBV12-3/TRBV12-4	TRBJ2-1	CASSLAGTQYNEQFF
TRBV20-1	TRBJ2-1	CSAAGGGRALEQFF
TRBV28	TRBJ2-3	CASSYGDLADTQYF